These 24 T cell receptor beta chains share one sample of origin, sequenced in a study of shared clonotypes between healthy human individuals (dated by TCRdb to about 2020). CD8 naive samples were obtained by positive selection for CCR7 among CD45RO-negative cells, yielding a CD45RA+CCR7+ population from which TemRA cells were excluded. The method behind the library was the immunoSEQ multiplex PCR assay. This immuneACCESS table, as held by TCRdb, lists in-frame sequences with V and J called but not all clones. Of the missing ones, under half trace to an unresolved V gene in checked studies; the others have no known cause. The sample table shows about 650,000 clones, and over 95% are seen once. 0.11% of the sample comes from the top ten. Input material: naive CD8+ T cells sorted from blood. The cell subset or site label on this specimen signifies: CD45RA+CCR7+. The receptors come from a woman in her twenties or thirties in good health.

The chain joins TRBV5-6 to TRBJ2-4, with 7 nucleotides matching TRBD1. The V segment lost 6 bases and the J segment 3 bases; nucleotides outside the gene matches: 12. This CDR3 contains 16 residues. CDR1 is SGHDT, CDR2 YYEEEE, per germline. The CDR3 sequence: CASTQSTGLDKNIQYF. In DNA form, the CDR3 reads TGTGCCAGCACCCAATCGACAGGGCTCGACAAAAACATTCAGTACTTC.

The chain joins TRBV6-5 to TRBJ2-7, with TRBD1 matching over 8 bases. The CDR3 spans 14 residues. The V gene's germline CDR1 is MNHEY and CDR2 SVGAGI. The V segment lost 5 bases and the J segment 2 bases; nucleotides outside the gene matches: 5. The CDR3 here is CASSAQGVPYEQYF. The CDR3 DNA is TGTGCCAGCAGTGCACAGGGGGTTCCCTACGAGCAGTACTTC.

This sequence joins TRBV5-6 and TRBJ1-3; possible D gene TRBD1, 5 bases. The CDR3 is 14 amino acids. V lost 7 bases to trimming and J lost 3 bases, with 14 bases between them. From germline, CDR1 is SGHDT and CDR2 YYEEEE. The chain's CDR3 is CASSLRTSGNTIYF. The CDR3, as DNA: TGTGCCAGCTCACTTCGGACAAGTGGAAACACCATATATTTT.

The chain joins TRBV27 to TRBJ1-1; TRBD1 matches at 9 bases. J lost 5 bases, V lost 9 bases, and 7 bases had no gene match. This CDR3 is 13 amino acids long. Germline loops: CDR1 MNHEY, CDR2 SMNVEV (reference sequence). This CDR3 reads CASSSGTGTEAFF. In nucleotides, the CDR3 is TGTGCCAGTTCCTCCGGGACAGGGACTGAAGCTTTCTTT.

This chain connects TRBV5-4 to TRBJ2-3; the match to TRBD1 covers 7 bases. V gave up 1 base and J gave up 4 bases; unmatched junction bases: 3. Germline CDR1 and CDR2: SGHNT and YYREEE (reference sequence). CDR3 length: 14 residues. CDR3 protein: CASSLSQGPDTQYF. The DNA for the CDR3 is TGTGCCAGCAGCTTGTCACAGGGGCCAGATACGCAGTATTTT.

The genes are TRBV27 and TRBJ1-5, with D unresolved. This CDR3 has 14 amino acids. The germline CDR1 and CDR2 sequences are MNHEY and SMNVEV (reference sequence). V lost 7 bases and J lost 1, with 11 bases in between. The CDR3 protein is CASNVGKSNQPQHF. CDR3 in DNA: TGTGCCAGCAACGTAGGGAAGAGCAATCAGCCCCAGCATTTT.

V and J are TRBV6-5 and TRBJ2-1; possibly TRBD2 for D (5 bases). From germline, CDR1 is MNHEY and CDR2 SVGAGI. CDR3 size: 15 residues. V lost 2 bases and J 2 bases, leaving 10 bases between the germline ends. The CDR3: CASSYGSDTYNEQFF. CDR3 coding DNA: TGTGCCAGCAGTTACGGGAGCGATACCTACAATGAGCAGTTCTTC.

The chain recombines TRBV19 with TRBJ2-1; D unresolved. The CDR3 sequence is 16 residues long. CDR1 is LNHDA, CDR2 SQIVND, per germline (reference sequence). The ends were cut back, 3 bases at V and 0 bases at J, with 12 bases in the middle. This CDR3 is CASSMIYRISYNEQFF. The CDR3 region has the DNA TGTGCCAGTAGTATGATTTATCGAATCTCCTACAATGAGCAGTTCTTC.

Concerning this clone itself: One junction end disagrees with the germline gene, perhaps due to a read error. The V gene is TRBV4-2, the J gene TRBJ1-5; D uncertain. Germline loops: CDR1 LGHNA, CDR2 YNFKEQ. The CDR3 length is 11 residues. CDR3 in amino acids: CASSQGGRTSF. The CDR3 DNA follows: TGTGCCAGCAGCCAAGGAGGTAGAACGTCGTTT.

The CDR3, as DNA: TGTGCCAGTAGTTCCACCGGGACTAGCTTCTTCGAGCAGTACTTC. It codes for CASSSTGTSFFEQYF. V is TRBV19 and J is TRBJ2-7; 9 bases agree with TRBD2. CDR1 LNHDA and CDR2 SQIVND come from the germline V gene (reference sequence). The CDR3 contains 15 residues. Unmatched junction bases numbered 11, after V lost 5 bases and J lost 6 bases. Full variable domain (missing parts from reference TRBV19 and TRBJ2-7): DGGITQSPKYLFRKEGQNVTLSCEQNLNHDAMYWYRQDPGQGLRLIYYSQIVNDFQKGDIAEGYSVSREKKESFPLTVTSAQKNPTAFYLCASSSTGTSFFEQYFGPGTRLTVT.

The CDR3 loop reads CASWTGSGNEQFF. DNA for the CDR3: TGCGCCAGTTGGACAGGTTCGGGTAATGAGCAGTTCTTC. V gene TRBV10-2 combines with J gene TRBJ2-1, with 7 positions matching TRBD1. Per the germline V gene, CDR1 is WSHSY and CDR2 is SAAADI. The CDR3 has 13 residues. With V trimmed by 9 bases and J by 7 bases, 9 bases remained unmatched.

The chain joins TRBV9 to TRBJ2-7, with 7 bases matching TRBD2. The CDR3 is 15 residues long. Germline CDR1 SGDLS, CDR2 YYNGEE. The J segment lost 2 bases and the V segment lost 1 base, leaving 6 bases of the junction unmatched. The CDR3 DNA is TGTGCCAGCAGCGTATTTGCGGGGGAGACCTACGAGCAGTACTTC. It translates to CASSVFAGETYEQYF.

The chain couples TRBV27 to TRBJ2-1; either TRBD1 or TRBD2 may supply D (5 bases each). The CDR3 extends over 13 amino acids. V was trimmed by 3 bases and J by 12 bases, leaving 15 bases between them. Germline values: CDR1 MNHEY, CDR2 SMNVEV (reference sequence). The CDR3 region has the DNA TGTGCCAGCAGTTTGCCAGGCCGGGGCGGGCAGTTCTTC. This sequence encodes CASSLPGRGGQFF.

The chain has TRBV28 and TRBJ2-7; D is perhaps TRBD2 (6 bases). The CDR3 is 14 amino acids. Germline values: CDR1 MDHEN, CDR2 SYDVKM. The V and J ends lost 5 bases and 3 bases respectively, with 14 bases between them. CDR3 sequence reads: CASSPTGLNYEQYF. CDR3 sequence (DNA): TGTGCCAGCAGTCCTACAGGACTAAACTACGAGCAGTACTTC.

The V and J genes are TRBV27 and TRBJ2-7; perhaps TRBD1 as D (5 bases). CDR3 size: 14 residues. V was trimmed by 3 bases and J by 2 bases, leaving 11 bases between them. In germline, CDR1 is MNHEY, CDR2 SMNVEV (reference sequence). The DNA of the CDR3 is TGTGCCAGCAGTTTTCAGGGTTCCCCCTACGAGCAGTACTTC. It codes for CASSFQGSPYEQYF.

V is TRBV27 and J is TRBJ2-7; the D gene is possibly TRBD1 (5 bases). There are 13 residues in the CDR3. The germline V and J ends were trimmed by 5 bases and 2 bases, with 10 bases remaining between them. Germline CDR1 and CDR2: MNHEY and SMNVEV (reference sequence). The chain's CDR3 is CASSQGDAYEQYF. CDR3 sequence (DNA): TGTGCCAGCAGTCAAGGGGATGCCTACGAGCAGTACTTC.

The gene calls are TRBV19 and TRBJ2-7; 11 bases agree with TRBD2. The ends lost 5 bases at V and 3 bases at J; junction bases unmatched: 6. Per germline, CDR1 LNHDA and CDR2 SQIVND (reference sequence). The CDR3 runs to 15 residues. Here the CDR3 reads CASSVTSGRIYEQYF. The CDR3 DNA reads as TGTGCCAGTAGTGTCACTAGCGGGAGAATCTACGAGCAGTACTTC.

The chain is built from TRBV5-1 and TRBJ2-1, with D perhaps matching TRBD1 (5 bases). The CDR3 has 13 amino acids. The V gene's germline CDR1 is SGHRS and CDR2 YFSETQ. V lost 2 bases and J lost 2, with 5 bases in between. The CDR3 DNA sequence: TGCGCCAGCAGCTTCAGGGCCTACAATGAGCAGTTCTTC. It translates to CASSFRAYNEQFF.

DNA for the CDR3: TGCGCCAGCAGCTGGGGCACTGAAGCTTTCTTT. It yields the protein CASSWGTEAFF. The chain couples TRBV5-1 to TRBJ1-1; D is unclear. V lost 3 bases and J 4 bases, leaving 4 bases between the germline ends. Germline lookup yields CDR1 SGHRS and CDR2 YFSETQ. There are 11 residues in the CDR3.

CDR3 sequence reads: CSVEFRGSGSYNEQFF. The CDR3 DNA follows: TGCAGCGTTGAGTTCAGGGGAAGCGGATCCTACAATGAGCAGTTCTTC. The chain couples TRBV29-1 to TRBJ2-1; D is perhaps TRBD1 (6 bases). The CDR3 spans 16 residues. V was cut by 3 bases and J by 1 base, with 16 bases left in between. The germline V gene encodes CDR1 SQVTM and CDR2 ANQGSEA.

The rearrangement joins TRBV28 to TRBJ1-4; D gene uncertain. This CDR3 comprises 11 residues. Germline assignment: CDR1 MDHEN and CDR2 SYDVKM. The ends were cut back, 5 bases at V and 5 bases at J, with 3 bases in the middle. The CDR3 DNA follows: TGTGCCAGCAGTGGAAATGAAAAACTGTTTTTT. This translates into CASSGNEKLFF.

This clone was seen just once. The chain recombines TRBV5-6 with TRBJ2-7, with D possibly TRBD1 on 5 matching bases. The CDR3 consists of 13 residues. CDR1 is SGHDT, CDR2 YYEEEE, per germline. V dropped 4 bases and J dropped 5 bases, with 13 bases sitting between them. The CDR3 protein is CASSPPGSNEQYF. In nucleotides, the CDR3 is TGTGCCAGCAGCCCTCCAGGGTCCAACGAGCAGTACTTC.

The chain is built from TRBV27 and TRBJ1-3; D unclear. Between the trimmed V and J ends, which lost 5 bases and 0 bases, there was a span of 11 bases. This CDR3 region has 15 residues. CDR1 MNHEY and CDR2 SMNVEV come from the germline V gene (reference sequence). This chain's CDR3 is CASSPAGISGNTIYF. CDR3 nucleotides: TGTGCCAGCAGTCCCGCGGGTATCTCTGGAAACACCATATATTTT.

The V and J genes are TRBV21-1 and TRBJ2-5; TRBD2 reflects the table's D call only, with no check against the DNA. TRBV21-1 is classified as a pseudogene. The CDR3 spans 15 residues. The CDR3 is CASSKGGKGEETQYF. In nucleotides, the CDR3 is TGTGCCAGCAGCAAAGGCGGGAAAGGTGAAGAGACCCAGTACTTC.